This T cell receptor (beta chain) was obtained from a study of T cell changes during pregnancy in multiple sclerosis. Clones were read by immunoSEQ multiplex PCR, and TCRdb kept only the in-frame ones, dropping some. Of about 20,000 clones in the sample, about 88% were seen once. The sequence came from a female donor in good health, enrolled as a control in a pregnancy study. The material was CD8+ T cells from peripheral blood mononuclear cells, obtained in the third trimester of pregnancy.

CDR3 residues: CASSWMTGGAKNIQYF. DNA of the CDR3: TGTGCCAGCAGCTGGATGACAGGGGGGGCCAAAAACATTCAGTACTTC. The chain has TRBV11-2 and TRBJ2-4; TRBD1 aligns across 9 bases. The length of the CDR3 is 16 residues. CDR1 is SGHAT and CDR2 is FQNNGV in the germline V gene. V dropped 4 bases and J dropped 1; count of bases not matched to a gene: 5.